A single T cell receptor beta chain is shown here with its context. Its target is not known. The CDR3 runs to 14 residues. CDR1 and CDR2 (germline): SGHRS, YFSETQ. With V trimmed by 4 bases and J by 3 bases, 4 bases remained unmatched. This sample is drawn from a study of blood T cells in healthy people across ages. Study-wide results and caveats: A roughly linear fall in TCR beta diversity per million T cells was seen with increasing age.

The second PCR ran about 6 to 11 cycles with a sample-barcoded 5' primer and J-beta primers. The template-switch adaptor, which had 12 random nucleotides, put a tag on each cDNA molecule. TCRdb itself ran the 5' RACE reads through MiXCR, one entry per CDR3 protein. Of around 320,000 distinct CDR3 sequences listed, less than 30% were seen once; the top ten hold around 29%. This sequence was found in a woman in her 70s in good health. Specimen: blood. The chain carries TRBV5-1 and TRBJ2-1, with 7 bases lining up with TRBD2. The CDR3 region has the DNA TGCGCCAGCAGCGGATCGGGGGGCTACAATGAGCAGTTCTTC. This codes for CASSGSGGYNEQFF.